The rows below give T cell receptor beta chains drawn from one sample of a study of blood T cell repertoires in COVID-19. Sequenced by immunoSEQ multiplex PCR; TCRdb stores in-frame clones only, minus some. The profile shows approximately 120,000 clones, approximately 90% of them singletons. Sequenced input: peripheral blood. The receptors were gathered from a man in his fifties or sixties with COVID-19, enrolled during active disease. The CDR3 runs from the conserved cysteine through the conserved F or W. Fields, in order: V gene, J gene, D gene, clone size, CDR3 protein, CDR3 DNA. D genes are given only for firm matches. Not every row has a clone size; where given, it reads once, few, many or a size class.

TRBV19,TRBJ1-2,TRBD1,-,CASSSYRGVTF,TGTGCCAGTAGTTCCTACAGGGGGGTCACCTTC
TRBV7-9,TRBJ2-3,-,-,CASSSRVGSGHEDTQYF,TGTGCCAGCAGCTCAAGGGTAGGGAGCGGTCATGAGGATACGCAGTATTTT
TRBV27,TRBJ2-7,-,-,CASSSMPYEQYF,TGTGCCAGCAGCTCTATGCCGTACGAGCAGTACTTC
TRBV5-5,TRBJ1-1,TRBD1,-,CASSRDRGKRNTEAFF,TGTGCCAGCAGCCGAGACAGGGGAAAGAGGAACACTGAAGCTTTCTTT
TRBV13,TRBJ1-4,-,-,CASSSDGGGEKLFF,TGTGCCAGCAGCTCTGATGGGGGAGGCGAAAAACTGTTTTTT
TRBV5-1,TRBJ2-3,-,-,CASSLLSRATQFTDTQYF,TGCGCCAGCAGCTTGTTGTCGAGAGCGACTCAATTCACAGATACGCAGTATTTT
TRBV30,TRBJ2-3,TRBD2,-,CAWSEWRGGRADTQYF,TGTGCCTGGAGTGAGTGGCGGGGCGGGAGGGCCGATACGCAGTATTTT
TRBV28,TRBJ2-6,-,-,CAGGLNGANVLTF,TGTGCCGGGGGCCTGAATGGGGCCAACGTCCTGACTTTC
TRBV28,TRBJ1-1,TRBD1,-,CASSGQGAIWSRAFF,TGTGCCAGCAGCGGACAGGGGGCAATATGGTCGAGAGCTTTCTTT
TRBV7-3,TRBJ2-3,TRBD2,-,CASSLTSGSTDTQYF,TGTGCCAGCAGCTTGACTAGCGGGAGTACAGATACGCAGTATTTT
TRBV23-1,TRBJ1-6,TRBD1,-,CASSQRGQLNYNSPLHF,TGCGCCAGCTCCCAGAGGGGACAGCTTAATTATAATTCACCCCTCCACTTT
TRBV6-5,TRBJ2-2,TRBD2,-,CASISGLGPAGELFF,TGTGCCAGCATTTCGGGACTAGGGCCAGCCGGGGAGCTGTTTTTT
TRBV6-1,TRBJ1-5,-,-,CASSEEGAHQPQHF,TGTGCCAGCAGTGAAGAAGGAGCGCATCAGCCCCAGCATTTT
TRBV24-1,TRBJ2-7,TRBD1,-,CATSDGPGQGIHEQYF,TGTGCCACCAGTGACGGACCGGGACAGGGTATCCACGAGCAGTACTTC
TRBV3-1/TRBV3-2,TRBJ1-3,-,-,CASSQGEGGNTIYF,TGTGCCAGCAGCCAAGGGGAGGGTGGAAACACCATATATTTT
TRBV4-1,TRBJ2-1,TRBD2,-,CASSQGSQQREDSYNEQFF,TGCGCCAGCAGCCAAGGTTCCCAACAGCGGGAGGACTCCTACAATGAGCAGTTCTTC
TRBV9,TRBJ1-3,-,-,CASSVEGRQGSGNTIYF,TGTGCCAGCAGCGTAGAGGGTCGGCAGGGCTCTGGAAACACCATATATTTT
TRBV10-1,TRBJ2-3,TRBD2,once,CASSAETSGRGNPDTQYF,TGCGCCAGCAGTGCTGAGACTAGCGGGAGGGGGAATCCAGATACGCAGTATTTT
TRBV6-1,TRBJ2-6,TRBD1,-,CASSATGQGAPGANVLTF,TGTGCCAGCAGTGCCACGGGACAGGGGGCGCCTGGGGCCAACGTCCTGACTTTC
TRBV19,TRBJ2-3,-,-,CASRAGPRSTDTQYF,TGTGCCAGTAGGGCTGGGCCGAGAAGCACAGATACGCAGTATTTT
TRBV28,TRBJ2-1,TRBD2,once,CASRLTSGIVDEQFF,TGTGCCAGCAGGTTGACTAGCGGGATTGTCGATGAGCAGTTCTTC
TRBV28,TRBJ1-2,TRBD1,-,CASNSGTGGVYGYTF,TGTGCCAGCAATTCCGGGACAGGGGGCGTCTATGGCTACACCTTC
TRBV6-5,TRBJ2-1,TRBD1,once,CASSYYPGGRDEQFF,TGTGCCAGCAGTTACTATCCAGGGGGTAGGGATGAGCAGTTCTTC
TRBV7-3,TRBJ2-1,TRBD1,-,CASSLRLSGGNEQFF,TGTGCCAGCAGCTTAAGGCTTTCAGGGGGCAATGAGCAGTTCTTC
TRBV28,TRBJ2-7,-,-,CASRTQGRVEQYF,TGTGCCAGCAGAACACAGGGTCGGGTCGAGCAGTACTTC
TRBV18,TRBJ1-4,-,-,CASSPPSVSNEKLFF,TGTGCCAGCTCACCACCATCTGTATCTAATGAAAAACTGTTTTTT
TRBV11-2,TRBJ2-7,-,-,CASSLEGVWVGVYEQYF,TGTGCCAGCAGCTTAGAAGGGGTGTGGGTAGGGGTCTACGAGCAGTACTTC
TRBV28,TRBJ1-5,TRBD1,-,CASSSYWTGLNSNQPQHF,TGTGCCAGCAGTTCCTACTGGACAGGGCTTAATAGCAATCAGCCCCAGCATTTT
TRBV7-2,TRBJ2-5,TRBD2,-,CASSLLGEGLSQETQYF,TGTGCCAGCAGCTTGCTGGGGGAGGGCCTTTCCCAAGAGACCCAGTACTTC
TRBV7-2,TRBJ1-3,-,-,CASSPGHPGNTIYF,TGTGCCAGCAGCCCCGGACACCCTGGAAACACCATATATTTT
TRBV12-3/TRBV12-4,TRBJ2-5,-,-,CASTSQTEETQYF,TGTGCCAGCACTTCCCAAACTGAAGAGACCCAGTACTTC
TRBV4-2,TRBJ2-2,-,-,CASSQEPTGSGELFF,TGTGCCAGCAGCCAAGAACCTACAGGGTCCGGGGAGCTGTTTTTT
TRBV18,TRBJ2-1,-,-,CASSPSPHLATSSYNEQFF,TGTGCCAGCTCACCATCCCCTCACCTAGCGACTTCCTCCTACAATGAGCAGTTCTTC
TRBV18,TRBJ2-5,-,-,CASSRVNREETQYF,TGTGCCAGCTCACGGGTAAACAGGGAAGAGACCCAGTACTTC
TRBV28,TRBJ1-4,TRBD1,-,CASSLGTGGTHHREKLFF,TGTGCCAGCAGTTTAGGGACAGGGGGCACCCATCATAGGGAAAAACTGTTTTTT
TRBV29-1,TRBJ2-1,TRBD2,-,CSVEEGLAGGPNYNEQFF,TGCAGCGTTGAAGAGGGGCTAGCGGGAGGGCCCAACTACAATGAGCAGTTCTTC
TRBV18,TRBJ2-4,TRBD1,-,CASSRDRGRENIQYF,TGTGCCAGCTCCCGCGACAGGGGGCGCGAAAACATTCAGTACTTC
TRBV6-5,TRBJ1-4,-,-,CASSYQRGEKLFF,TGTGCCAGCAGTTACCAGAGAGGTGAAAAACTGTTTTTT
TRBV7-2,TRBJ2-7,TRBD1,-,CASSIGTGGGYEQYF,TGTGCCAGCAGCATCGGGACAGGGGGGGGGTACGAGCAGTACTTC
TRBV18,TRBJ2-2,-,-,CASSPRGARIAGELFF,TGTGCCAGCTCACCACGCGGGGCTAGAATCGCCGGGGAGCTGTTTTTT
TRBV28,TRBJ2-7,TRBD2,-,CASLSGTPSYEQYF,TGTGCCAGCTTGAGCGGGACCCCCTCCTACGAGCAGTACTTC
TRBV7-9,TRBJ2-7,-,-,CASSQDRSSYEQYF,TGTGCCAGCAGCCAAGACAGGTCGTCCTACGAGCAGTACTTC
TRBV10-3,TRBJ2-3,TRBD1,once,CAISESDPSRDRDYRSSTQYF,TGTGCCATCAGTGAGTCTGACCCCTCCCGGGACAGGGACTACCGCTCTAGTACGCAGTATTTT
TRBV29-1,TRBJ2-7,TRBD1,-,CSASGQGPPEQYF,TGCAGCGCCTCGGGACAGGGACCTCCCGAGCAGTACTTC
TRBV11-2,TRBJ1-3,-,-,CASSLETQGNTIYF,TGTGCCAGTAGCTTAGAGACACAGGGAAACACCATATATTTT
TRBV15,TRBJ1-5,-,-,CATSRSGEQPQHF,TGTGCCACCAGCAGGAGTGGGGAGCAGCCCCAGCATTTT
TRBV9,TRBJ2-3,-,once,CASSVVGLATDTQYF,TGTGCCAGCAGCGTAGTAGGTCTAGCCACAGATACGCAGTATTTT